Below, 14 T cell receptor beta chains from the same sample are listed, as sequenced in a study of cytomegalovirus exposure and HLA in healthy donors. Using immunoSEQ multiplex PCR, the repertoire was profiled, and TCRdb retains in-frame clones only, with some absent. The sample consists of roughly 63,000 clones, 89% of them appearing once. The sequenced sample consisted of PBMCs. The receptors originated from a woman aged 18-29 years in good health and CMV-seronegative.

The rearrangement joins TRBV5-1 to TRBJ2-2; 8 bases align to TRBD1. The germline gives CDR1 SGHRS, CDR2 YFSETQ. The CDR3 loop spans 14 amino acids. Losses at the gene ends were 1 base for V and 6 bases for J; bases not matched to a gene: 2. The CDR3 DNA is TGCGCCAGCAGCTTGACAGGGGGGTCCGGGGAGCTGTTTTTT. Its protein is CASSLTGGSGELFF. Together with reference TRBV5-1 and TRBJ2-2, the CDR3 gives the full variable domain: KAGVTQTPRYLIKTRGQQVTLSCSPISGHRSVSWYQQTPGQGLQFLFEYFSETQRNKGNFPGRFSGRQFSNSRSEMNVSTLELGDSALYLCASSLTGGSGELFFGEGSRLTVL.

The chain's CDR3 is CASTQGNEKLFF. The CDR3 region has the DNA TGTGCCAGCACACAGGGAAATGAAAAACTGTTTTTT. The V call is TRBV6-8, the J call TRBJ1-4; possibly TRBD1 for D (6 bases). This CDR3 is built from 12 residues. V shed 7 bases and J shed 5 bases, with 8 bases lying between them. Looked up from germline, CDR1 is MNHGY and CDR2 is SAAAGT.

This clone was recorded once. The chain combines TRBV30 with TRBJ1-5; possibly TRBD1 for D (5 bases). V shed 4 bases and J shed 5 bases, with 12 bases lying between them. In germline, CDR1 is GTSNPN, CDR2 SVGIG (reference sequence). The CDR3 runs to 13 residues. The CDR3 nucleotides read TGTGCCTGGAACCCTCAGGGTGATCAGCCCCAGCATTTT. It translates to CAWNPQGDQPQHF.

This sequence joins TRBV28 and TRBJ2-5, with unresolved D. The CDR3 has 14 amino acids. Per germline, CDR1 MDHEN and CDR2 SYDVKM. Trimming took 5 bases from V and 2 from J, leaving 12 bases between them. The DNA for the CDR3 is TGTGCCAGCAGTCACAGAGTCCTTCAAGAGACCCAGTACTTC. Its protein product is CASSHRVLQETQYF.

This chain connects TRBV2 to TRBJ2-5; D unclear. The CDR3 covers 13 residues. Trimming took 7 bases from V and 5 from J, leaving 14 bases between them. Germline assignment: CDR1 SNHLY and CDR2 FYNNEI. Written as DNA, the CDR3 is TGTGCCAGCACCCCGAGGCGTTTCGAGACCCAGTACTTC. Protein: CASTPRRFETQYF.

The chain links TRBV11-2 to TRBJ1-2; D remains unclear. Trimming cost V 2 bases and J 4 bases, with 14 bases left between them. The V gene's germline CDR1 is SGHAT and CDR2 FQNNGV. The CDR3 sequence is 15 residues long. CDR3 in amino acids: CASSLWVQEGYGYTF. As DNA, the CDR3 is TGTGCCAGCAGCTTATGGGTCCAGGAGGGCTATGGCTACACCTTC.

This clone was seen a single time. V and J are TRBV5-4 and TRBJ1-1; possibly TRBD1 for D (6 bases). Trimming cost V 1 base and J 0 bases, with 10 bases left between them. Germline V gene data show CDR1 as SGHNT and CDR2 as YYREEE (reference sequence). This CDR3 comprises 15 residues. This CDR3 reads CASSLTGQMNTEAFF. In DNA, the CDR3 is TGTGCCAGCAGCTTGACAGGGCAAATGAACACTGAAGCTTTCTTT. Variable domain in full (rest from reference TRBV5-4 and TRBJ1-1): ETGVTQSPTHLIKTRGQQVTLRCSSQSGHNTVSWYQQALGQGPQFIFQYYREEENGRGNFPPRFSGLQFPNYSSELNVNALELDDSALYLCASSLTGQMNTEAFFGQGTRLTVV.

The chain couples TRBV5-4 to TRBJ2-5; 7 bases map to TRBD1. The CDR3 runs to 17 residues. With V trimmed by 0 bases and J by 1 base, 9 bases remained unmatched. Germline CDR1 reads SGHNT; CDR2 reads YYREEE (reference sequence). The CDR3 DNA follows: TGTGCCAGCAGCTTGGTTGGCGACAGGGCCGTCCAAGAGACCCAGTACTTC. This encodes CASSLVGDRAVQETQYF.

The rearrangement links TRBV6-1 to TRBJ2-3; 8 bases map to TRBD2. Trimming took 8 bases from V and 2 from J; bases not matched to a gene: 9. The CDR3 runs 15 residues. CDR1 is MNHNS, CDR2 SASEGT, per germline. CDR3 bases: TGTGCCAGCGGCGACGGGGGGGCATTCACAGATACGCAGTATTTT. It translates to CASGDGGAFTDTQYF.

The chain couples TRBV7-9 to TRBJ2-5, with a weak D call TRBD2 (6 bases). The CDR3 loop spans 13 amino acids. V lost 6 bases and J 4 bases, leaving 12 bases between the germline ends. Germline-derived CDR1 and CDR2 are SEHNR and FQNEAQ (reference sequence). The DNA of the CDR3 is TGTGCCAGCAGGGGGCCTAGCGCAGAGACCCAGTACTTC. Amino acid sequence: CASRGPSAETQYF.

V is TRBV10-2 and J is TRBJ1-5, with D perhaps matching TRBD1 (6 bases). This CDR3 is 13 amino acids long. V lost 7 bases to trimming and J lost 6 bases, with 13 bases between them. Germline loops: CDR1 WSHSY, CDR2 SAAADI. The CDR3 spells CASNNRVTQPQHF. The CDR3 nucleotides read TGCGCCAGCAACAACAGGGTTACTCAGCCCCAGCATTTT.

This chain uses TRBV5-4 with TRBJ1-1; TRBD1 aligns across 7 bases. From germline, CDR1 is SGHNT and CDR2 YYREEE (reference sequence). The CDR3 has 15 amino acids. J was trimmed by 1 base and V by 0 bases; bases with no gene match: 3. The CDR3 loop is CASSLAGGPNTEAFF. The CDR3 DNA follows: TGTGCCAGCAGCTTGGCAGGGGGACCGAACACTGAAGCTTTCTTT. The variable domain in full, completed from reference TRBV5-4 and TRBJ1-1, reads ETGVTQSPTHLIKTRGQQVTLRCSSQSGHNTVSWYQQALGQGPQFIFQYYREEENGRGNFPPRFSGLQFPNYSSELNVNALELDDSALYLCASSLAGGPNTEAFFGQGTRLTVV.

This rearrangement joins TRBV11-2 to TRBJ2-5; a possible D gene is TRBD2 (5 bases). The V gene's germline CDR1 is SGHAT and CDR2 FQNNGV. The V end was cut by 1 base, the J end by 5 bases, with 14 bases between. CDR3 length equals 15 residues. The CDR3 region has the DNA TGTGCCAGCAGCTTAGGGGTCGTGGAGGTCGAGACCCAGTACTTC. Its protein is CASSLGVVEVETQYF.

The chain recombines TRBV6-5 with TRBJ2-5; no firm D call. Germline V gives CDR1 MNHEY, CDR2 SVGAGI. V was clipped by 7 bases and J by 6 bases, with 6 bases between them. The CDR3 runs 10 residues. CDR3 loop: CASNLKTQYF. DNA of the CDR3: TGTGCCAGCAATCTAAAGACCCAGTACTTC.